This T cell receptor beta chain derives from a study of blood T cell repertoires in COVID-19. Study-wide context: From T cells, B-cell-depleted T cells, or PBMCs came the material, which was cDNA or gDNA.

In the source study's methods: Nucleated cell number was recorded as an estimate derived from reference gene primer amplification. The table came from immunoSEQ multiplex PCR; TCRdb's copy has only in-frame clones and leaves some out. The V and J calls and clone size are taken from that table; D and trimming were inferred from the DNA. Counted here are roughly 120,000 clones, about 92% occurring once; the ten biggest clones make up around 3.7%. The CDR3 has 14 amino acids. The V end was cut by 3 bases, the J end by 2 bases, with 8 bases between. The germline V gene has CDR1 SEHNR and CDR2 FQNEAQ (reference sequence).

The source of this sequence is a man aged 50-59 years with active COVID-19. The V gene is TRBV7-9, the J gene TRBJ1-3; a possible D gene is TRBD1 (5 bases). Sample: peripheral blood. The CDR3 loop is CASSFRGAGNTIYF. DNA of the CDR3: TGTGCCAGCAGCTTCCGGGGGGCTGGAAACACCATATATTTT. Looking up the rest from reference TRBV7-9 and TRBJ1-3 gives the full variable domain: DTGVSQNPRHKITKRGQNVTFRCDPISEHNRLYWYRQTLGQGPEFLTYFQNEAQLEKSRLLSDRFSAERPKGSFSTLEIQRTEQGDSAMYLCASSFRGAGNTIYFGEGSWLTVV.